This record looks at one T cell receptor beta chain sequence and its context. This entry comes from a study of T-cell reconstitution after alpha-beta-depleted transplantation in children. The CDR3 spans 14 residues. CDR1 is MNHNS and CDR2 is SASEGT in the germline V gene. Trimming removed 8 bases from V and 0 bases from J; junction bases left unmatched: 3. Using unique molecular identifiers, the investigators prepared the TCRbeta library. Via MiXCR, TCRdb re-called the PCR reads, giving one row per CDR3 protein. The data show around 600,000 distinct CDR3 sequences, 10% to 13% seen once. The origin of this receptor is a human donor who donated a stem cell graft to a child with acute myeloid leukemia. The chain couples TRBV6-1 to TRBJ1-2; TRBD1 aligns across 10 bases. This specimen consisted of PBMCs from the stem cell graft donor, obtained from the stem cell graft. The chain's CDR3 is CASDGTGANYGYTF. CDR3 DNA sequence: TGTGCCAGCGACGGGACAGGGGCTAACTATGGCTACACCTTC.